The 17 T cell receptor beta chains below all came from one sample that was sequenced in a study of blood T cell repertoires in COVID-19. The method was immunoSEQ multiplex PCR; TCRdb's version includes in-frame clones alone and lacks a portion of them. Among 200,000 to 250,000 clones listed, roughly nine tenths were seen once. The sample consisted of PBMCs or T cells enriched from blood (not recorded which). All receptors come from a woman in her forties or fifties in a cohort exposed to, infected with or recovered from COVID-19 (not recorded which).

The chain uses TRBV19 and TRBJ1-2; 9 nucleotides agree with TRBD1. CDR1 and CDR2 from the germline V gene are LNHDA and SQIVND (reference sequence). V lost 1 base and J lost 5; bases outside the gene matches: 8. The CDR3 length is 16 residues. CDR3 nucleotide sequence: TGTGCCAGTAGTATAGCCCCACAGGGGGCTGGTTATGGCTACACCTTC. Translated: CASSIAPQGAGYGYTF.

The V and J genes are TRBV28 and TRBJ1-5; TRBD1 matches at 8 bases. This CDR3 contains 16 residues. Germline V gene sequence: CDR1 MDHEN, CDR2 SYDVKM. V gave up 7 bases and J gave up 0 bases; unmatched junction bases: 8. The CDR3 is CASNDRGPYSNQPQHF. The CDR3 DNA follows: TGTGCCAGCAATGACAGGGGTCCCTATAGCAATCAGCCCCAGCATTTT.

The chain couples TRBV14 to TRBJ1-1; D is unclear. V was shortened by 5 bases and J by 0 bases, with 4 bases between the two germline ends. Germline V gene sequence: CDR1 SGHDN, CDR2 FVKESK. The CDR3 contains 12 residues. The CDR3 here is CASSYMNTEAFF. The CDR3 nucleotides read TGTGCCAGCAGCTATATGAACACTGAAGCTTTCTTT.

This sequence joins TRBV19 and TRBJ1-1; 7 bases match TRBD1. Trimming took 3 bases from V and 6 from J; bases not matched to a gene: 4. The V gene's germline CDR1 is LNHDA and CDR2 SQIVND (reference sequence). This CDR3 contains 13 residues. The CDR3 reads CASSIYTGAEAFF. The DNA for the CDR3 is TGTGCCAGTAGTATCTATACAGGGGCTGAAGCTTTCTTT.

The chain is built from TRBV29-1 and TRBJ1-1, with D unresolved. Germline loops: CDR1 SQVTM, CDR2 ANQGSEA. Trimming cost V 4 bases and J 2 bases, with 17 bases left between them. There are 15 residues in the CDR3. CDR3 amino acids: CSVGVPGGLNTEAFF. The DNA of the CDR3 is TGCAGCGTTGGAGTCCCGGGAGGCCTCAACACTGAAGCTTTCTTT.

V and J are TRBV27 and TRBJ2-3; D gene ambiguous. V was cut by 5 bases and J by 1 base, with 4 bases left in between. CDR1 and CDR2 from the germline V gene are MNHEY and SMNVEV (reference sequence). CDR3 length equals 12 residues. This CDR3 reads CASSTRTDTQYF. The CDR3 DNA is TGTGCCAGCAGTACACGCACAGATACGCAGTATTTT.

This sequence joins TRBV7-2 and TRBJ2-2, with D unresolved. With 6 bases removed from V and 6 bases from J, the gap between germline ends came to 17 bases. Germline V gene lookup returns CDR1 SGHTA and CDR2 FQGNSA. The CDR3 spans 15 residues. The CDR3: CASSLTVYEAGELFF. The CDR3 bases are TGTGCCAGCAGTTTAACCGTTTACGAGGCCGGGGAGCTGTTTTTT.

The rearrangement joins TRBV11-1 to TRBJ2-7; D gene uncertain. This CDR3 spans 12 amino acids. Germline CDR1 reads SGHAT; CDR2 reads FQDESV (reference sequence). Trimming left V 3 bases short and J 6 bases short, with 9 bases between. The CDR3 region is CASSLRNLEQYF. CDR3 nucleotides: TGTGCCAGCAGCTTGCGGAATCTCGAGCAGTACTTC.

The chain employs TRBV5-1 and TRBJ2-7, with D maybe TRBD1 (5 bases). Germline V lookup: CDR1 SGHRS, CDR2 YFSETQ. This CDR3 is 15 amino acids long. The V end lost 4 bases, the J end lost 5 bases, and 19 bases lay between the germline ends. The CDR3 nucleotides read TGCGCCAGCAGCCTACAGGACCCTAGAACCGACGAGCAGTACTTC. Translated, it gives CASSLQDPRTDEQYF.

V and J are TRBV6-5 and TRBJ1-2, with 8 positions matching TRBD1. Trimming cost V 7 bases and J 4 bases; bases outside gene matches: 8. This CDR3 has 14 residues. The germline gives CDR1 MNHEY, CDR2 SVGAGI. CDR3 sequence (DNA): TGTGCCAGCATCTCGACAGGGGCGAGCTATGGCTACACCTTC. This gives the protein CASISTGASYGYTF.

The V call is TRBV5-4, the J call TRBJ2-5; TRBD1 matches 8 bases. Germline values: CDR1 SGHNT, CDR2 YYREEE (reference sequence). The CDR3 is 17 amino acids. V lost 3 bases, J lost 1 base, and 11 bases stayed unmatched. CDR3 nucleotides: TGTGCCAGCAGCTCAAAAACCGGGACAGGAATCCAAGAGACCCAGTACTTC. Amino acid sequence: CASSSKTGTGIQETQYF.

The chain is built from TRBV2 and TRBJ2-7, with 10 bases aligning to TRBD2. The CDR3 totals 18 residues. V shed 6 bases and J 1 base; nucleotides not matched to a gene: 15. Germline V lookup: CDR1 SNHLY, CDR2 FYNNEI. CDR3 nucleotide sequence: TGTGCCAGCAGCGCCGTCGCAAGCGGGGGGGCGGCATCCTACGAGCAGTACTTC. This gives the protein CASSAVASGGAASYEQYF.

The rearrangement uses TRBV7-2 and TRBJ1-2, with D perhaps TRBD1 (6 bases). V was trimmed by 4 bases and J by 6 bases, leaving 21 bases between them. There are 16 residues in the CDR3. In germline, CDR1 is SGHTA, CDR2 FQGNSA. In DNA, the CDR3 is TGTGCCAGCAGCTCACCAAACCCGGGACACAGTCATGGCTACACCTTC. Protein product: CASSSPNPGHSHGYTF.

The chain uses TRBV6-5 and TRBJ2-7; TRBD2 agrees at 9 bases. The CDR3 has 14 amino acids. Germline V gene data show CDR1 as MNHEY and CDR2 as SVGAGI. Trimming removed 6 bases from V and 6 bases from J; junction bases left unmatched: 9. CDR3 region: CASSVGLARGEQYF. The CDR3 DNA is TGTGCCAGCAGCGTAGGACTAGCGAGGGGCGAGCAGTACTTC.

This chain links TRBV27 with TRBJ2-5; 8 nucleotides agree with TRBD2. CDR1 and CDR2 (germline): MNHEY, SMNVEV (reference sequence). The V segment lost 6 bases and the J segment 3 bases; nucleotides outside the gene matches: 15. The CDR3 extends over 17 amino acids. The CDR3 region is CASSPSPPGGLEETQYF. The CDR3 DNA reads TGTGCCAGCAGCCCTAGCCCCCCGGGGGGGCTAGAAGAGACCCAGTACTTC.

The chain combines TRBV2 with TRBJ1-5; 7 bases map to TRBD1. Per germline, CDR1 SNHLY and CDR2 FYNNEI. This CDR3 spans 14 amino acids. Losses at the gene ends were 6 bases for V and 4 bases for J; bases not matched to a gene: 6. The CDR3 region is CASRGTVTNQPQHF. Here the CDR3 DNA reads TGTGCCAGCAGAGGGACAGTTACTAATCAGCCCCAGCATTTT.

The genes are TRBV19 and TRBJ2-2; 10 bases line up with TRBD1. The CDR3 is 14 residues long. J was trimmed by 5 bases and V by 5 bases; bases with no gene match: 2. Per germline, CDR1 LNHDA and CDR2 SQIVND (reference sequence). The CDR3, as DNA: TGTGCCAGTAGTGGGACAGGGGCGACCGGGGAGCTGTTTTTT. Residues: CASSGTGATGELFF.